The 16 T cell receptor beta chains below were found in one sample sequenced in a study of blood T cell repertoires in COVID-19. Some clones are missing from TCRdb's copy, which holds only in-frame ones; the method was immunoSEQ multiplex PCR. The profile covers fewer than 400,000 clones, with under 95% appearing a single time and about a fifth taken by the ten largest. Sequenced sample: PBMCs or T cells enriched from blood (not recorded which). Receptors originate from a woman aged 25 to 39 who had recovered from COVID-19.

This chain uses TRBV4-3 with TRBJ2-2, with D perhaps TRBD2 (7 bases). CDR1 is LGHNA and CDR2 is YSLEER in the germline V gene. V was pared by 4 bases and J by 4 bases, with 13 bases between. This CDR3 contains 15 residues. The CDR3 here is CASSPGGQGTGELFF. The CDR3 DNA reads as TGCGCCAGCAGCCCCGGGGGGCAGGGCACCGGGGAGCTGTTTTTT.

This clone came up a few times. One junction end does not reproduce the germline sequence, and a read error may be involved. V gene TRBV4-1 combines with J gene TRBJ2-1; 11 bases map to TRBD2. Germline CDR1 and CDR2: MGHRA and YSYEKL. CDR3 length: 15 amino acids. The CDR3 protein is CASTQTSGSSNEQFF. The CDR3 DNA reads TGCGCCAGCACCCAAACTAGCGGGAGTTCGAATGAGCAGTTCTTC.

A note on this clone: The same CDR3 is also encoded by other DNA sequences in this sample. The rearrangement joins TRBV28 to TRBJ2-3, with TRBD2 matching over 7 bases. V was clipped by 3 bases and J by 0 bases; unmatched bases: 3. The CDR3 contains 15 residues. The V gene's germline CDR1 is MDHEN and CDR2 SYDVKM. The CDR3 DNA is TGTGCCAGCAGTTTCGCCGGGAGGAGCACAGATACGCAGTATTTT. Amino acid sequence: CASSFAGRSTDTQYF.

The J gene is TRBJ2-7, the V gene TRBV28; no reliable D call. Germline values: CDR1 MDHEN, CDR2 SYDVKM. This CDR3 has 13 residues. V lost 3 bases and J 4 bases, leaving 10 bases between the germline ends. In nucleotides, the CDR3 is TGTGCCAGCAGTTTCGCAGGTATATACGAGCAGTACTTC. It codes for CASSFAGIYEQYF.

V is TRBV9 and J is TRBJ2-7; D gene unclear. Germline values: CDR1 SGDLS, CDR2 YYNGEE. The CDR3 contains 13 residues. V gave up 0 bases and J gave up 3 bases, with 7 bases separating them. CDR3: CASSVGENYEQYF. The CDR3 DNA reads as TGTGCCAGCAGCGTAGGAGAGAACTACGAGCAGTACTTC.

V gene TRBV19 combines with J gene TRBJ2-7, with 9 bases lining up with TRBD1. CDR3 size: 14 residues. Trimming removed 6 bases from V and 5 bases from J; junction bases left unmatched: 8. Germline CDR1 LNHDA, CDR2 SQIVND (reference sequence). CDR3 amino acids: CASSSQGAGDEQYF. The CDR3 bases are TGTGCCAGTAGCTCACAGGGGGCAGGGGACGAGCAGTACTTC.

The count of this clone is one. The genes are TRBV19 and TRBJ1-2; 7 bases map to TRBD1. The CDR3 length is 16 residues. The germline CDR1 and CDR2 sequences are LNHDA and SQIVND (reference sequence). The trim removed 1 base at V and 7 bases at J, leaving 12 bases unmatched. The CDR3 sequence: CASSIVGTAFSSGYTF. CDR3 nucleotide sequence: TGTGCCAGTAGTATAGTCGGGACAGCCTTTTCGAGTGGCTACACCTTC.

The V and J genes are TRBV24-1 and TRBJ2-5; D is unresolved. Trimming stripped 6 bases from V and 3 bases from J, with 4 bases between. The CDR3 totals 11 residues. Germline-derived CDR1 and CDR2 are KGHDR and SFDVKD. In DNA, the CDR3 is TGTGCCACCAGTCTTAAAGAGACCCAGTACTTC. This encodes CATSLKETQYF.

Only a few counts were recorded for this clone. This chain joins TRBV28 and TRBJ1-2; D is perhaps TRBD1 (5 bases). V gave up 3 bases and J gave up 1 base, with 6 bases separating them. The germline CDR1 and CDR2 sequences are MDHEN and SYDVKM. The CDR3 has 13 residues. This CDR3 reads CASSLDNNYGYTF. Written as DNA, the CDR3 is TGTGCCAGCAGTTTGGACAATAACTATGGCTACACCTTC.

The chain uses TRBV6-5 and TRBJ1-3; D may be TRBD1 (6 bases). The CDR3 has 15 amino acids. Trimming left V 7 bases short and J 4 bases short, with 17 bases between. CDR1 MNHEY and CDR2 SVGAGI come from the germline V gene. The CDR3 DNA sequence: TGTGCCAGCATCCCGGGGGGGCCAGCGGGAAACACCATATATTTT. It specifies CASIPGGPAGNTIYF.

This sequence joins TRBV10-1 and TRBJ1-3, with D unresolved. Germline CDR1 WNHNN, CDR2 SYGVQD (reference sequence). The CDR3 runs 15 residues. The V gene lost 6 bases and the J gene lost 1 base, with 13 bases spanning the gap. CDR3 sequence (DNA): TGCGCCAGCAGCCTCCAGGCTGGATCTGGAAACACCATATATTTT. It encodes CASSLQAGSGNTIYF.

The chain has TRBV18 and TRBJ1-2; D is ambiguous. The CDR3 is 12 residues long. Trimming took off 3 bases at V and 6 bases at J, with 8 bases between the two ends. Germline V gene data show CDR1 as KGHSH and CDR2 as LQKENI. CDR3 loop: CASSPGMNGYTF. CDR3 DNA: TGTGCCAGCTCACCCGGTATGAATGGCTACACCTTC.

This clone is a singleton in its sample. This chain uses TRBV24-1 with TRBJ2-5; D may be TRBD2 (5 bases). The CDR3 consists of 15 residues. CDR1 KGHDR and CDR2 SFDVKD come from the germline V gene. V dropped 5 bases and J dropped 3 bases, with 15 bases sitting between them. The CDR3 is CATSGSPGREETQYF. CDR3 in DNA: TGTGCCACCAGTGGGTCCCCGGGAAGGGAAGAGACCCAGTACTTC.

The CDR3 region has the DNA TGTGCCAGTAGTATAGGCCCGGGTTCCTACGGCTACACCTTC. Residues: CASSIGPGSYGYTF. The chain employs TRBV19 and TRBJ1-2; no reliable D call. Trimming pared 1 base from V and 8 bases from J, leaving 14 bases between. The germline gives CDR1 LNHDA, CDR2 SQIVND (reference sequence). The CDR3 has 14 residues. Variable domain in full (rest from reference TRBV19 and TRBJ1-2): DGGITQSPKYLFRKEGQNVTLSCEQNLNHDAMYWYRQDPGQGLRLIYYSQIVNDFQKGDIAEGYSVSREKKESFPLTVTSAQKNPTAFYLCASSIGPGSYGYTFGSGTRLTVV.

This rearrangement joins TRBV19 to TRBJ2-1; 10 bases are shared with TRBD2. This CDR3 spans 15 amino acids. Looked up from germline, CDR1 is LNHDA and CDR2 is SQIVND (reference sequence). J lost 4 bases, V lost 7 bases, and 7 bases had no gene match. The CDR3 loop is CASTLSGGAYNEQFF. CDR3 DNA sequence: TGTGCCAGTACCCTAAGCGGGGGGGCATACAATGAGCAGTTCTTC.

This clone was observed once. This chain joins TRBV7-3 and TRBJ2-7; 7 nucleotides line up with TRBD2. The trim removed 5 bases at V and 0 bases at J, leaving 4 bases unmatched. From germline, CDR1 is SGHTA and CDR2 FQGTGA. The CDR3 is 14 residues long. The CDR3 here is CASSRGGSSYEQYF. The DNA of the CDR3 is TGTGCCAGCAGCCGCGGGGGTTCCTCCTACGAGCAGTACTTC.